Listed below are T cell receptor beta chains from one sample, sequenced in a study of cytomegalovirus exposure and HLA in healthy donors. Assay: immunoSEQ multiplex PCR; the TCRdb copy retains only in-frame clones and omits some. The table includes 130,000 or so clones, approximately 87% detected once. Sequenced: PBMCs. All receptors derive from a man between 40 and 49 years old in good health and CMV-seronegative. Each CDR3 is given with its conserved first and last residue. D genes are given only for firm matches. Only some rows state a clone size, as once, few, many or a class for expanded clones.

v_call	clone_size	d_call	j_call	cdr3_nt	cdr3_aa
TRBV6-1	NA	NA	TRBJ2-7	TGTGCCAGCAGTGAAGCTAGACAGCTCACTACGGAGCAGTACTTC	CASSEARQLTTEQYF
TRBV5-8	few	NA	TRBJ1-4	TGTGCCAGCAGCTTGATCGAGCCTAATGAAAAACTGTTTTTT	CASSLIEPNEKLFF
TRBV16	few	NA	TRBJ1-5	TGTGCCAGCAGCCAAACACAGCTAAATCAGCCCCAGCATTTT	CASSQTQLNQPQHF
TRBV6-5	NA	NA	TRBJ2-7	TGTGCCAGCAGTTCCCAGACACCCTACGAGCAGTACTTC	CASSSQTPYEQYF
TRBV15	NA	NA	TRBJ2-3	TGTGCCACCAGCAGACTGGGAGGCACAGATACGCAGTATTTT	CATSRLGGTDTQYF
TRBV2	NA	TRBD2	TRBJ2-7	TGTGCCAGCACCGAAGGGACTAGACACTACGAGCAGTACTTC	CASTEGTRHYEQYF
TRBV7-2	NA	NA	TRBJ1-2	TGTGCCAGCAGCTTAGATTACAGGTCTAACTATGGCTACACCTTC	CASSLDYRSNYGYTF
TRBV5-1	once	TRBD2	TRBJ2-5	TGCGCCAGCAGCTTAACGGGGGGCCAAGAGACCCAGTACTTC	CASSLTGGQETQYF
TRBV28	NA	TRBD1	TRBJ2-7	TGTGCCAGCAGCCGGGACAGGGTCCCCTACGAGCAGTACTTC	CASSRDRVPYEQYF
TRBV11-1	NA	NA	TRBJ1-2	TGTGCCAGCAGCTTAGAAGGGGTCTATGGCTACACCTTC	CASSLEGVYGYTF
TRBV7-2	NA	TRBD1	TRBJ1-1	TGTGCCAGCAGCCCTGGGCGAGGGGACAGGGGGCAACGGACTGAAGCTTTCTTT	CASSPGRGDRGQRTEAFF
TRBV7-9	once	NA	TRBJ1-1	TGTGCCAGCCAGTCGAACACTGAAGCTTTCTTT	CASQSNTEAFF
TRBV15	NA	NA	TRBJ2-5	TGTGCCACCAGCAGAGATCGCGGGTCGGAGAAAGAGACCCAGTACTTC	CATSRDRGSEKETQYF
TRBV6-5	NA	NA	TRBJ2-5	TGTGCCAGCAGTTACTCGAACGGGAACCAAGAGACCCAGTACTTC	CASSYSNGNQETQYF
TRBV7-9	NA	TRBD2	TRBJ2-7	TGTGCCAGCAGCACACCCTCAGGACTAGCGGGAGGGCCGGACGAGCAGTACTTC	CASSTPSGLAGGPDEQYF
TRBV28	NA	TRBD2	TRBJ2-5	TGTGCCAGCAGCCCCCGTATGGCGGGGGGGGTAGAGACCCAGTACTTC	CASSPRMAGGVETQYF
TRBV6-5	NA	TRBD1	TRBJ2-5	TGTGCCAGCAGTTACACAGGGGAAAGTGGAGAGACCCAGTACTTC	CASSYTGESGETQYF
TRBV7-9	NA	TRBD2	TRBJ2-2	TGTGCCAGCAGCCCCTCGGGACTAGCGGGGGGGCCGGTCGGGGAGCTGTTTTTT	CASSPSGLAGGPVGELFF
TRBV7-2	NA	NA	TRBJ2-7	TGTGCCAGCAGCGGGGGAGGTTTATACGAGCAGTACTTC	CASSGGGLYEQYF
TRBV7-2	NA	NA	TRBJ1-3	TGTGCCAGCAGCCCCACTGATGCTGGAAACACCATATATTTT	CASSPTDAGNTIYF
TRBV7-2	once	NA	TRBJ1-2	TGTGCCAGCAGCTTAGTTGGCGGAACATTGAATGGCTACACCTTC	CASSLVGGTLNGYTF
TRBV9	NA	TRBD2	TRBJ2-1	TGTGCCAGCAGCGTTAGCGGGAGCTCCTACAATGAGCAGTTCTTC	CASSVSGSSYNEQFF
TRBV4-3	NA	NA	TRBJ1-1	TGCGCCAGCAGCCAAGATTACGGGGGGCGAATTAAGTTGGGGACTGAAGCTTTCTTT	CASSQDYGGRIKLGTEAFF
TRBV18	once	TRBD1	TRBJ1-3	TGTGCCAGCTCAGGGACAGTCTCTGGAAACACCATATATTTT	CASSGTVSGNTIYF
TRBV6-5	NA	NA	TRBJ2-1	TGTGCCAGCAGTGGTGGAGGCAATGAGCAGTTCTTC	CASSGGGNEQFF
TRBV5-8	NA	NA	TRBJ1-5	TGTGCCAGCAGCTTTGGAGTTCGAACCTCTAGCAATCAGCCCCAGCATTTT	CASSFGVRTSSNQPQHF
TRBV6-5	NA	TRBD1	TRBJ1-2	TGTGCCAGCAGTTTAACAGGGGGCGCGGAGGGCTACACCTTC	CASSLTGGAEGYTF
TRBV2	NA	TRBD1	TRBJ2-2	TGTGCCAGCAGTGTTACAGGGGGCCCCACCGGGGAGCTGTTTTTT	CASSVTGGPTGELFF
TRBV4-1	NA	NA	TRBJ2-7	TGCGCCAGCAGCCAAGATTCAGTCCGGAGCAGGGAGGACGAGCAGTACTTC	CASSQDSVRSREDEQYF
TRBV19	few	NA	TRBJ1-6	TGTGCCAGTTCCGGGACAATAAGCTCACCCCTCCACTTT	CASSGTISSPLHF
TRBV27	NA	TRBD2	TRBJ2-3	TGTGCCAGCAGTTCCGGCGTGTCGGGGGGTAGCACAGATACGCAGTATTTT	CASSSGVSGGSTDTQYF
TRBV4-3	NA	NA	TRBJ1-1	TGCGCCAGCAGCCAAGATCAGGGGTGGGGCACTGAAGCTTTCTTT	CASSQDQGWGTEAFF
TRBV25-1	once	TRBD1	TRBJ2-2	TGTGCCAGCAACCCAGGGACAGGCGGGACCGGGGAGCTGTTTTTT	CASNPGTGGTGELFF
TRBV4-1	few	TRBD1	TRBJ2-5	TGCGCCAGCAGCCTAACAGGGGGCAAAGAGACCCAGTACTTC	CASSLTGGKETQYF
TRBV7-2	NA	NA	TRBJ2-3	TGTGCCAGCTCCCGGGCTAGCGGCACAGATACGCAGTATTTT	CASSRASGTDTQYF
TRBV28	NA	NA	TRBJ1-4	TGTACCAGCAGTTTATGGGGCAGGAAGGTCGAAAAACTGTTTTTT	CTSSLWGRKVEKLFF